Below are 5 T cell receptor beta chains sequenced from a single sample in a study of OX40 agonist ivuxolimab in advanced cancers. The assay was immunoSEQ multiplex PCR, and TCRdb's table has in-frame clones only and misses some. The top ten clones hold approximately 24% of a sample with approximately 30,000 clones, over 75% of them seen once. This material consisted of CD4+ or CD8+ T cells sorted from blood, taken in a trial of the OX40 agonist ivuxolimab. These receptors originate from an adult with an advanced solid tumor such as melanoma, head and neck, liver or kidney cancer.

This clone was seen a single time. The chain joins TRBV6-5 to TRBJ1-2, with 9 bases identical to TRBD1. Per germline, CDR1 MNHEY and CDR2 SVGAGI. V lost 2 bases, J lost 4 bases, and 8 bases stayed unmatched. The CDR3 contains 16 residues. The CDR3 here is CASSYTRTGAVYGYTF. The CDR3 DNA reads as TGTGCCAGCAGTTACACCCGGACAGGGGCCGTCTATGGCTACACCTTC.

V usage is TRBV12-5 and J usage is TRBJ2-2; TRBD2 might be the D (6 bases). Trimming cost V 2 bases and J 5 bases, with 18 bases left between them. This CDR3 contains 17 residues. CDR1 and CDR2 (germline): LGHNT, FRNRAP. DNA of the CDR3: TGTGCTAGTGGTTTGACCGTGTGGGGGAGGCAAACCGGGGAGCTGTTTTTT. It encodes CASGLTVWGRQTGELFF.

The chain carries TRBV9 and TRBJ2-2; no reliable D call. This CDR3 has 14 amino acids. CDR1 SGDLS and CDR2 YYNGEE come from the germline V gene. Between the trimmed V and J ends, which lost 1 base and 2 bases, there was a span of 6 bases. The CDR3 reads CASSVYDNTGELFF. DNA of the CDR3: TGTGCCAGCAGCGTATATGACAACACCGGGGAGCTGTTTTTT.

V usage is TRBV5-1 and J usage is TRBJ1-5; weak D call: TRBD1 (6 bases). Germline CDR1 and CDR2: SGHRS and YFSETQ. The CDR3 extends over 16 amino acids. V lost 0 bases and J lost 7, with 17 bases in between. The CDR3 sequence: CASSLAEWAGDQPQHF. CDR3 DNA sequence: TGCGCCAGCAGCTTGGCTGAATGGGCAGGGGACCAGCCCCAGCATTTT. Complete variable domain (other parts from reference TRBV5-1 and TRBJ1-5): KAGVTQTPRYLIKTRGQQVTLSCSPISGHRSVSWYQQTPGQGLQFLFEYFSETQRNKGNFPGRFSGRQFSNSRSEMNVSTLELGDSALYLCASSLAEWAGDQPQHFGDGTRLSIL.

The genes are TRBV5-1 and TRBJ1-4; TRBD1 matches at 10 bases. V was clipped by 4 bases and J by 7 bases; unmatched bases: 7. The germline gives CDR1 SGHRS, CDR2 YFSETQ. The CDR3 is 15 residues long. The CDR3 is CASSGTTGGFEKLFF. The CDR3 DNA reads TGCGCCAGCAGCGGAACGACAGGGGGCTTTGAAAAACTGTTTTTT.